This TCR beta chain was profiled in a study of blood T cell repertoires in COVID-19. Study context: PBMCs, B-cell-depleted T cells, or T cells provided the cDNA or gDNA that made up the material.

Germline assignment: CDR1 SGHAT and CDR2 FQNNGV. The CDR3 length is 15 residues. V lost 0 bases, J lost 2 bases, and 3 bases stayed unmatched. Using immunoSEQ multiplex PCR, the repertoire was profiled, and TCRdb retains in-frame clones only, with some absent. This table holds nearly 80,000 clones, 80% to 85% found once. The V gene is TRBV11-2, the J gene TRBJ2-7; the match to TRBD1 covers 8 bases. Sequences were obtained from peripheral blood. The source is a woman in her seventies with acute or convalescent COVID-19. The CDR3 DNA sequence: TGTGCCAGCAGCTTAGATGGGGACAGGACCTACGAGCAGTACTTC. It is translated as CASSLDGDRTYEQYF.